These 5 T cell receptor beta chains were all obtained from the same sample, sequenced in a study of T cell responses to AZD1222 COVID-19 vaccine. Assay: immunoSEQ multiplex PCR; the TCRdb copy retains only in-frame clones and omits some. The sample lists 100,000 or so clones, roughly 87% occurring once. Sequencing used peripheral blood, obtained on day 0 of AZD1222 vaccination. The receptors here all came from an adult in good health.

This chain joins TRBV24-1 and TRBJ2-1, with D perhaps TRBD2 (7 bases). V dropped 5 bases and J dropped 8 bases, with 15 bases sitting between them. The CDR3 has 14 amino acids. The germline CDR1 and CDR2 sequences are KGHDR and SFDVKD. The CDR3 loop reads CATSVGGREDEQFF. For the CDR3, the DNA is TGTGCCACCAGTGTCGGGGGGCGTGAAGATGAGCAGTTCTTC.

V and J are TRBV7-2 and TRBJ1-1; D remains ambiguous. The germline V gene has CDR1 SGHTA and CDR2 FQGNSA. The germline V and J ends were trimmed by 5 bases and 0 bases, with 13 bases remaining between them. The CDR3 length is 15 residues. CDR3 loop: CASSLLGSMNTEAFF. DNA of the CDR3: TGTGCCAGCAGCCTTTTAGGCAGTATGAACACTGAAGCTTTCTTT.

The chain recombines TRBV7-8 with TRBJ1-5; weak D call: TRBD1 (5 bases). V lost 5 bases and J 9 bases, leaving 17 bases between the germline ends. The CDR3 spans 14 residues. Germline V gene data show CDR1 as SGHVS and CDR2 as FQNEAQ. This CDR3 reads CASSPRRGVWPQHF. DNA of the CDR3: TGTGCCAGCAGCCCTCGGCGGGGGGTTTGGCCCCAGCATTTT. Variable domain in full (rest from reference TRBV7-8 and TRBJ1-5): GAGVSQSPRYKVAKRGQDVALRCDPISGHVSLFWYQQALGQGPEFLTYFQNEAQLDKSGLPSDRFFAERPEGSVSTLKIQRTQQEDSAVYLCASSPRRGVWPQHFGDGTRLSIL.

This chain connects TRBV9 to TRBJ2-7; D is possibly TRBD1 (6 bases). This CDR3 has 17 residues. CDR1 and CDR2 (germline): SGDLS, YYNGEE. The ends were cut back, 0 bases at V and 7 bases at J, with 23 bases in the middle. This CDR3 reads CASSVGAHSAGVGEQYF. CDR3 bases: TGTGCCAGCAGCGTAGGAGCCCATTCTGCAGGGGTTGGAGAGCAGTACTTC.

Regarding this clone: Mismatch with germline at one junction end may stem from a read error. CDR3 in amino acids: CASSSDSTSLNTEAFF. CDR3 nucleotide sequence: TGTGCCAGCAGCTCCGACAGCACTTCATTAAACACTGAAGCTTTCTTT. The chain recombines TRBV5-1 with TRBJ1-1, with D maybe TRBD1 (5 bases). Germline V gene lookup returns CDR1 SGHRS and CDR2 YFSETQ. The CDR3 consists of 16 residues. Full variable domain (remainder filled in from reference TRBV5-1 and TRBJ1-1): KAGVTQTPRYLIKTRGQQVTLSCSPISGHRSVSWYQQTPGQGLQFLFEYFSETQRNKGNFPGRFSGRQFSNSRSEMNVSTLELGDSALYLCASSSDSTSLNTEAFFGQGTRLTVV.